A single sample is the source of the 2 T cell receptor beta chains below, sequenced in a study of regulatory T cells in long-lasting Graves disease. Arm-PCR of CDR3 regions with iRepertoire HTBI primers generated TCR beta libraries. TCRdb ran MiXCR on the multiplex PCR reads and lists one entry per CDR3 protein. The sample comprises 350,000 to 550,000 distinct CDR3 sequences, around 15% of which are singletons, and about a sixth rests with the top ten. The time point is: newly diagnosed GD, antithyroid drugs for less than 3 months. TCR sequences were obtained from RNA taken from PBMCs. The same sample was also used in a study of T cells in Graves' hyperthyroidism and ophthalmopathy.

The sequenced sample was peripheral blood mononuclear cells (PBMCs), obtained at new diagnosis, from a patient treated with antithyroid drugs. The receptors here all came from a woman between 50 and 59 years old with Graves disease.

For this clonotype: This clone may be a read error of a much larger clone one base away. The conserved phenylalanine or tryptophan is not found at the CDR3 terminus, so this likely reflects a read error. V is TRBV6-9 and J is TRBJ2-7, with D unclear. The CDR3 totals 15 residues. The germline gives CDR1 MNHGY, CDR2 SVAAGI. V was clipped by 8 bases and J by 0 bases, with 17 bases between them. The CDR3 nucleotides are TGTGCCAGCCGTGAACAGAGTTCCAGCTCCTACGAGCAGTACCTC. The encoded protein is CASREQSSSSYEQYL.

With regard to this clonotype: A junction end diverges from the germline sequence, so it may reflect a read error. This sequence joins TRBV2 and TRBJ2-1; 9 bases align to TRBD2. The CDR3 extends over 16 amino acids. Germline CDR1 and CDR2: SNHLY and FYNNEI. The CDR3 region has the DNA TGTGCCGGCAGTGATGCTAGCGGGATCTATTCCAATGAGCAGTTCTTC. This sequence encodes CAGSDASGIYSNEQFF. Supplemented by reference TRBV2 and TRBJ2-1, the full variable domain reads EPEVTQTPSHQVTQMGQEVILRCVPISNHLYFYWYRQILGQKVEFLVSFYNNEISEKSEIFDDQFSVERPDGSNFTLKIRSTKLEDSAMYFCAGSDASGIYSNEQFFGPGTRLTVL.